The rows below give T cell receptor beta chains drawn from one sample of a study of T cell responses to AZD1222 COVID-19 vaccine. Measured with immunoSEQ multiplex PCR; TCRdb has only the in-frame clones, and not every one. Of 100,000 to 150,000 clones in the sample, 85% to 95% are singletons; the top ten hold 5%. Material: peripheral blood, obtained 28 days after the second AZD1222 dose. Source of these receptors: an adult who received the AZD1222 COVID-19 vaccine. The CDR3 runs from the conserved cysteine through the conserved F or W. The D gene is left open where the match is weak. Expanded clones are given a class, and other clones once, few, many or no size at all.

d_call: -; j_call: TRBJ1-2; clone_size: -; v_call: TRBV5-1; cdr3_nt: TGCGCCAGCAGCTTGTCTGGGCAGGGCTATGGCTACACCTTC; cdr3_aa: CASSLSGQGYGYTF
d_call: -; j_call: TRBJ2-2; clone_size: -; v_call: TRBV19; cdr3_nt: TGTGCCAGTAGTTCACCTGGAGACAGCGGATGGGGAGGGGAGCTGTTTTTT; cdr3_aa: CASSSPGDSGWGGELFF
d_call: -; j_call: TRBJ1-1; clone_size: -; v_call: TRBV5-1; cdr3_nt: TGCGCCAGCAGCTTCTTTTACGGACAAGTAGGCACTGAAGCTTTCTTT; cdr3_aa: CASSFFYGQVGTEAFF
d_call: -; j_call: TRBJ1-2; clone_size: -; v_call: TRBV5-5; cdr3_nt: TGTGCCAGCAGGCCAACCCGACAGGAAACAAATGGCTACACCTTC; cdr3_aa: CASRPTRQETNGYTF
d_call: TRBD2; j_call: TRBJ2-2; clone_size: -; v_call: TRBV2; cdr3_nt: TGTGCCAGCAGTCGAAAACGATCACCGGGACTAGCGGGAGAGTGGAACACCGGGGAGCTGTTTTTT; cdr3_aa: CASSRKRSPGLAGEWNTGELFF
d_call: -; j_call: TRBJ1-4; clone_size: -; v_call: TRBV4-3; cdr3_nt: TGCGCCAGCAGCCAAGATCCCGGGGCGGGATGGGAAAAACTGTTTTTT; cdr3_aa: CASSQDPGAGWEKLFF
d_call: -; j_call: TRBJ1-5; clone_size: -; v_call: TRBV3-1/TRBV3-2; cdr3_nt: TGTGCCAGCAGCCGGGGAGAGGATCAGCCCCAGCATTTT; cdr3_aa: CASSRGEDQPQHF
d_call: -; j_call: TRBJ1-2; clone_size: once; v_call: TRBV6-1; cdr3_nt: TGTGCCAGCAGTGAATTAGAGGGAATCTATGGCTACACCTTC; cdr3_aa: CASSELEGIYGYTF
d_call: -; j_call: TRBJ1-5; clone_size: -; v_call: TRBV28; cdr3_nt: TGTGCCAGCAGTTTAGGGCAGAGGGGTGGTCAGCCCCAGCATTTT; cdr3_aa: CASSLGQRGGQPQHF
d_call: -; j_call: TRBJ1-2; clone_size: -; v_call: TRBV2; cdr3_nt: TGTGCCAGCACCAAACAGGGTGGGGACTATGGCTACACCTTC; cdr3_aa: CASTKQGGDYGYTF
d_call: -; j_call: TRBJ1-5; clone_size: -; v_call: TRBV6-1; cdr3_nt: TGTGCCAGCATTGAATCTACAGCACCCAATCAGCCCCAGCATTTT; cdr3_aa: CASIESTAPNQPQHF
d_call: -; j_call: TRBJ1-1; clone_size: -; v_call: TRBV7-2; cdr3_nt: TGTGCCAGCAGCTTTTTGGTTTATGGGGGGGGAACTGAAGCTTTCTTT; cdr3_aa: CASSFLVYGGGTEAFF
d_call: TRBD1; j_call: TRBJ1-2; clone_size: -; v_call: TRBV7-2; cdr3_nt: TGTGCCAGCAGCTTAGGGCGGTGGGACAGTGAGGGGAACACCTTC; cdr3_aa: CASSLGRWDSEGNTF
d_call: -; j_call: TRBJ2-3; clone_size: -; v_call: TRBV6-1; cdr3_nt: TGTGCCAGCAGTGAAGCGCTGGGAGGGGGGGATGATACGCAGTATTTT; cdr3_aa: CASSEALGGGDDTQYF
d_call: -; j_call: TRBJ1-5; clone_size: -; v_call: TRBV4-3; cdr3_nt: TGCGCCAGCAGCCAAGATAGACGAGGGGATGGCAATCAGCCCCAGCATTTT; cdr3_aa: CASSQDRRGDGNQPQHF
d_call: -; j_call: TRBJ2-5; clone_size: -; v_call: TRBV3-1/TRBV3-2; cdr3_nt: TGTGCCAGCAGCCAAGACCGGTCAGGGACCCAGTACTTC; cdr3_aa: CASSQDRSGTQYF
d_call: TRBD1; j_call: TRBJ1-2; clone_size: -; v_call: TRBV5-5; cdr3_nt: TGTGCCAGCAGCCGTGGACAGGGGTCTAACTATGGCTACACCTTC; cdr3_aa: CASSRGQGSNYGYTF
d_call: -; j_call: TRBJ1-4; clone_size: -; v_call: TRBV6-2/TRBV6-3; cdr3_nt: TGTGCCAGCAGTTACCGGAGAACACAGCCCGAAAAACTGTTTTTT; cdr3_aa: CASSYRRTQPEKLFF
d_call: -; j_call: TRBJ1-2; clone_size: -; v_call: TRBV7-2; cdr3_nt: TGTGCCAGCAGCTTAGGTGGGGACCGACGGCATGGCTACACCTTC; cdr3_aa: CASSLGGDRRHGYTF
d_call: TRBD1; j_call: TRBJ2-1; clone_size: few; v_call: TRBV24-1; cdr3_nt: TGTGCCACCAGTGATCCGGGACAGGGAGTCCATGAGCAGTTCTTC; cdr3_aa: CATSDPGQGVHEQFF
d_call: -; j_call: TRBJ1-1; clone_size: -; v_call: TRBV19; cdr3_nt: TGTGCCAGTAGTATTTCCGGACAAGGCTCTGAAGCTTTCTTT; cdr3_aa: CASSISGQGSEAFF
d_call: TRBD2; j_call: TRBJ2-1; clone_size: -; v_call: TRBV6-5; cdr3_nt: TGTGCCAGCAGTCTTAGCGGGAGGGCCACCAATGAGCAGTTCTTC; cdr3_aa: CASSLSGRATNEQFF
d_call: TRBD2; j_call: TRBJ2-3; clone_size: -; v_call: TRBV7-6; cdr3_nt: TGTGCCAGCAGCTTATTAGTGGGACTAGCGGGGGGGAGCACAGATACGCAGTATTTT; cdr3_aa: CASSLLVGLAGGSTDTQYF
d_call: TRBD1; j_call: TRBJ1-6; clone_size: -; v_call: TRBV28; cdr3_nt: TGTGCCAGCAGAACCGACAGGGTAGGCTCACCCCTCCACTTT; cdr3_aa: CASRTDRVGSPLHF
d_call: TRBD2; j_call: TRBJ2-1; clone_size: once; v_call: TRBV5-1; cdr3_nt: TGCGCCAGCAGCTCTAGCGGGATCACCTACAATGAGCAGTTCTTC; cdr3_aa: CASSSSGITYNEQFF
d_call: -; j_call: TRBJ2-1; clone_size: -; v_call: TRBV5-1; cdr3_nt: TGCGCCAGCAGCTTACTAGAACAGGGTACCGGTGAGCAGTTCTTC; cdr3_aa: CASSLLEQGTGEQFF
d_call: -; j_call: TRBJ2-3; clone_size: -; v_call: TRBV1; cdr3_nt: TGCACCAGCAGCTCCACGCAGTATTTT; cdr3_aa: CTSSSTQYF
d_call: -; j_call: TRBJ1-1; clone_size: few; v_call: TRBV3-1/TRBV3-2; cdr3_nt: TGTGCCAGCAGCCAAGACCGGGGCACTGAAGCTTTCTTT; cdr3_aa: CASSQDRGTEAFF
d_call: TRBD2; j_call: TRBJ2-7; clone_size: -; v_call: TRBV11-2; cdr3_nt: TGTGCCAGCAGTTCCGGACTAGCGGCAGGTTACGAGCAGTACTTC; cdr3_aa: CASSSGLAAGYEQYF
d_call: -; j_call: TRBJ2-1; clone_size: -; v_call: TRBV7-6; cdr3_nt: TGTGCCAGCAGCCCCGCACTTGGCGGAAGCTCCTACAATGAGCAGTTCTTC; cdr3_aa: CASSPALGGSSYNEQFF
d_call: -; j_call: TRBJ2-7; clone_size: -; v_call: TRBV9; cdr3_nt: TGTGCCAGCAGCTCCGGAACCGGGACGCCAGTCTACGAGCAGTACTTC; cdr3_aa: CASSSGTGTPVYEQYF
d_call: -; j_call: TRBJ1-5; clone_size: -; v_call: TRBV10-1; cdr3_nt: TGCGCCAGCAGTGAGTCCACGAGGGAAGGGCCGAGGCAGCCCCAGCATTTT; cdr3_aa: CASSESTREGPRQPQHF
d_call: TRBD1; j_call: TRBJ1-4; clone_size: -; v_call: TRBV19; cdr3_nt: TGTGCCAGTACCCGACAGGGGAGGGGTGAAAAACTGTTTTTT; cdr3_aa: CASTRQGRGEKLFF
d_call: TRBD2; j_call: TRBJ2-3; clone_size: -; v_call: TRBV10-3; cdr3_nt: TGTGCCTCCCGACTAGCGGAGGGGGATACGCAGTATTTT; cdr3_aa: CASRLAEGDTQYF
d_call: -; j_call: TRBJ2-1; clone_size: -; v_call: TRBV6-5; cdr3_nt: TGTGCCAGCAGACTAGGGGCTTTCCTTAGGTATGAGCAGTTCTTC; cdr3_aa: CASRLGAFLRYEQFF
d_call: -; j_call: TRBJ1-2; clone_size: -; v_call: TRBV7-2; cdr3_nt: TGTGCCAGCAGCCCACGCCACGTCGACAGCGGATATGGCTACACCTTC; cdr3_aa: CASSPRHVDSGYGYTF
d_call: -; j_call: TRBJ1-1; clone_size: -; v_call: TRBV19; cdr3_nt: TGTGCCAGTAGTGGGGGGCCCACTGAAGCTTTCTTT; cdr3_aa: CASSGGPTEAFF
d_call: -; j_call: TRBJ2-1; clone_size: -; v_call: TRBV27; cdr3_nt: TGTGCCAGCAGTTTTTTGACACTTACCAATGAGCAGTTCTTC; cdr3_aa: CASSFLTLTNEQFF
d_call: -; j_call: TRBJ2-1; clone_size: -; v_call: TRBV7-8; cdr3_nt: TGTGCCAGCAGCTTGCCGGGACTTCACAATGAGCAGTTCTTC; cdr3_aa: CASSLPGLHNEQFF
d_call: -; j_call: TRBJ2-7; clone_size: once; v_call: TRBV7-9; cdr3_nt: TGTGCCAGCAGCTTACCGGCTCGGGGGAGGTCATACGAGCAGTACTTC; cdr3_aa: CASSLPARGRSYEQYF
d_call: TRBD2; j_call: TRBJ2-5; clone_size: -; v_call: TRBV6-1; cdr3_nt: TGTGCCAGCAGTGGAACCGCTGCGGGGGGGGCTGAGACCCAGTACTTC; cdr3_aa: CASSGTAAGGAETQYF
d_call: -; j_call: TRBJ1-6; clone_size: once; v_call: TRBV2; cdr3_nt: TGTGCCAGCAGCCAATCCGGGCCTCTAAATTCACCCCTCCACTTT; cdr3_aa: CASSQSGPLNSPLHF
d_call: TRBD2; j_call: TRBJ2-3; clone_size: -; v_call: TRBV19; cdr3_nt: TGTGCCAGTAGTATGGGAGCGGGAGGGCCTCGGATCGCAGATACGCAGTATTTT; cdr3_aa: CASSMGAGGPRIADTQYF
d_call: -; j_call: TRBJ1-3; clone_size: -; v_call: TRBV3-1/TRBV3-2; cdr3_nt: TGTGCCAGCAGGGCACCTGGAAACACCATATATTTT; cdr3_aa: CASRAPGNTIYF
d_call: TRBD1; j_call: TRBJ2-7; clone_size: -; v_call: TRBV5-1; cdr3_nt: TGCGCCAGCAGCTTGGTACAGGGGGTTCTCTACGAGCAGTACTTC; cdr3_aa: CASSLVQGVLYEQYF
d_call: -; j_call: TRBJ1-3; clone_size: -; v_call: TRBV6-5; cdr3_nt: TGTGCCAGCAGTTACACTCGGGCCGTCGCGGCGAACACCATATATTTT; cdr3_aa: CASSYTRAVAANTIYF
d_call: -; j_call: TRBJ1-4; clone_size: once; v_call: TRBV15; cdr3_nt: TGTGCCACCAGCAGAGATCGGAGTGAAAAACTGTTTTTT; cdr3_aa: CATSRDRSEKLFF
d_call: TRBD1; j_call: TRBJ1-1; clone_size: -; v_call: TRBV5-5; cdr3_nt: TGTGCCAGCAGCTTTCCTCAGGGGGCGCGGACTGAAGCTTTCTTT; cdr3_aa: CASSFPQGARTEAFF
d_call: TRBD1; j_call: TRBJ1-2; clone_size: -; v_call: TRBV6-1; cdr3_nt: TGTGCCAGCAGTGAAGTTGACAGGGAAGGCTACACCTTC; cdr3_aa: CASSEVDREGYTF
d_call: -; j_call: TRBJ2-1; clone_size: -; v_call: TRBV6-2/TRBV6-3; cdr3_nt: TGTGCCAGCAGTTACTCAGAGGCTGGGGATGAGCAGTTCTTC; cdr3_aa: CASSYSEAGDEQFF
d_call: TRBD2; j_call: TRBJ2-1; clone_size: -; v_call: TRBV7-9; cdr3_nt: TGTGCCAGCAGCTCCAACCCTAGCGGGAGCCACAATGAGCAGTTCTTC; cdr3_aa: CASSSNPSGSHNEQFF
d_call: -; j_call: TRBJ2-5; clone_size: -; v_call: TRBV10-1; cdr3_nt: TGCGCCAGCATCACAGGCCACGGGGGCGAAGAGACCCAGTACTTC; cdr3_aa: CASITGHGGEETQYF
d_call: TRBD1; j_call: TRBJ1-1; clone_size: -; v_call: TRBV6-5; cdr3_nt: TGTGCCAGCACAGGGGGCACTGAAGCTTTCTTT; cdr3_aa: CASTGGTEAFF
d_call: -; j_call: TRBJ2-1; clone_size: -; v_call: TRBV24-1; cdr3_nt: TGTGCCACCAGTGATTTGAACAGGTTCCACAATGAGCAGTTCTTC; cdr3_aa: CATSDLNRFHNEQFF
d_call: -; j_call: TRBJ1-5; clone_size: -; v_call: TRBV7-2; cdr3_nt: TGTGCCAGCAGCCCTGCGGGCCAGCCCCAGCATTTT; cdr3_aa: CASSPAGQPQHF
d_call: -; j_call: TRBJ2-1; clone_size: -; v_call: TRBV12-3/TRBV12-4; cdr3_nt: TGTGCCAGCAGTTTAACGGCATACAATGAGCAGTTCTTC; cdr3_aa: CASSLTAYNEQFF
d_call: -; j_call: TRBJ1-4; clone_size: -; v_call: TRBV7-2; cdr3_nt: TGTGCCAGCAGCGGCCGGGACGGGCATAATGAAAAACTGTTTTTT; cdr3_aa: CASSGRDGHNEKLFF
d_call: TRBD2; j_call: TRBJ2-7; clone_size: few; v_call: TRBV3-1/TRBV3-2; cdr3_nt: TGTGCCAGCAGCTTACGGCGGGAGGGCTACGAGCAGTACTTC; cdr3_aa: CASSLRREGYEQYF
d_call: -; j_call: TRBJ1-5; clone_size: once; v_call: TRBV6-6; cdr3_nt: TGTGCCAGCAGTTACGGAAATAGCAATCAGCCCCAGCATTTT; cdr3_aa: CASSYGNSNQPQHF
d_call: TRBD2; j_call: TRBJ2-1; clone_size: -; v_call: TRBV19; cdr3_nt: TGTGCCAGTAGTTATCTAGCGGGGCCCTACAATGAGCAGTTCTTC; cdr3_aa: CASSYLAGPYNEQFF